Here is one T cell receptor (beta chain) with its context. Generated by immunoSEQ multiplex PCR, the TCRdb table keeps only in-frame clones and is missing some. The table lists about 170,000 clones, over 75% of them singletons. The entry originates in a study of blood T cell repertoires in COVID-19. At the level of the study: PBMCs, B-cell-depleted T cells, or T cells were the source of the cDNA or gDNA that made up the material.

Participant age was roughly 18 to 95 years, and participants resided in about two dozen US areas. Symptom resolution, clearance, or two negative PCRs marked the recovered donors of Cohort 3. This receptor was identified in a woman aged 50 to 60 who had recovered from COVID-19. Source material: PBMCs or T cells enriched from blood (not recorded which).

The CDR3 spells CASSLTGSSLYYEQYF. The CDR3 region has the DNA TGTGCCAGCAGTTTAACTGGGAGTTCCCTCTACTACGAGCAGTACTTC. The gene calls are TRBV28 and TRBJ2-7, with D possibly TRBD2 on 5 matching bases. V was trimmed by 2 bases and J by 3 bases, leaving 17 bases between them. The CDR3 spans 16 residues. CDR1 is MDHEN, CDR2 SYDVKM, per germline. Variable domain in full (rest from reference TRBV28 and TRBJ2-7): DVKVTQSSRYLVKRTGEKVFLECVQDMDHENMFWYRQDPGLGLRLIYFSYDVKMKEKGDIPEGYSVSREKKERFSLILESASTNQTSMYLCASSLTGSSLYYEQYFGPGTRLTVT.